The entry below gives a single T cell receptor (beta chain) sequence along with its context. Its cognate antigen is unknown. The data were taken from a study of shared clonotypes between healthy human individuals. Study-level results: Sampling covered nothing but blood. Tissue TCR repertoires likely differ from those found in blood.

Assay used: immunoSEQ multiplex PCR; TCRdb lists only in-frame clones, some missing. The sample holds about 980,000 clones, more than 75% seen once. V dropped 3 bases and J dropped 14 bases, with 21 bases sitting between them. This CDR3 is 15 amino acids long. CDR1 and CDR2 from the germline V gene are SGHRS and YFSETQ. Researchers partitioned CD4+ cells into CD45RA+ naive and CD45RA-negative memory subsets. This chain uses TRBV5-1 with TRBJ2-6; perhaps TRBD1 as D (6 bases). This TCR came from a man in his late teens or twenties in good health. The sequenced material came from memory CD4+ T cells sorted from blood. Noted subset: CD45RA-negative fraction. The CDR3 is CASSSQSDTGTLLTF. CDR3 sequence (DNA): TGCGCCAGCAGCTCCCAAAGCGATACAGGGACCCTCCTGACTTTC. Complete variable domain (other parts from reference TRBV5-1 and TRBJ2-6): KAGVTQTPRYLIKTRGQQVTLSCSPISGHRSVSWYQQTPGQGLQFLFEYFSETQRNKGNFPGRFSGRQFSNSRSEMNVSTLELGDSALYLCASSSQSDTGTLLTFGAGSRLTVL.